These 8 T cell receptor beta chains came from one sample sequenced in a study of blood T cells in healthy people across ages. It was with a sample-barcoded 5' primer and a J-beta primer mix that a second PCR of roughly 7 to 12 cycles was run. TCRdb analysed the 5' RACE reads with MiXCR anew, one entry per CDR3 protein. The data contain some 920,000 distinct CDR3 sequences, 45% to 60% of them singletons. The sample comprised blood. The receptors were gathered from a woman between 55 and 75 years old in good health.

The chain joins TRBV3-1 to TRBJ1-1, with unresolved D. Germline assignment: CDR1 LGHDT and CDR2 YNNKEL (reference sequence). V was clipped by 4 bases and J by 3 bases, with 12 bases between them. This CDR3 has 14 residues. The CDR3 DNA follows: TGTGCCAGCAGCCGTATTAATCAAGACACTGAAGCTTTCTTT. Amino acid sequence: CASSRINQDTEAFF.

The sample holds a few counts of this clonotype. J is TRBJ1-1 and V is TRBV28; 7 positions match TRBD1. This CDR3 spans 13 amino acids. Germline V gives CDR1 MDHEN, CDR2 SYDVKM. With 6 bases clipped from V and 4 bases from J, the junction kept 5 bases outside the gene matches. The CDR3: CASRTPGGTEAFF. The CDR3 bases are TGTGCCAGCAGAACCCCAGGGGGCACTGAAGCTTTCTTT.

The chain recombines TRBV6-1 with TRBJ2-3, with 9 bases that match TRBD2. This CDR3 spans 18 amino acids. With V trimmed by 6 bases and J by 3 bases, 16 bases remained unmatched. In germline, CDR1 is MNHNS, CDR2 SASEGT. The CDR3 DNA reads TGTGCCAGCAGGGACCCGGGACTAGCAGTTCTGAGGACAGATACGCAGTATTTT. Translated, it gives CASRDPGLAVLRTDTQYF.

This clonotype has only one observation. The gene calls are TRBV5-5 and TRBJ2-1; no clear D. Germline V gene lookup returns CDR1 SGHKS and CDR2 YYEKEE (reference sequence). The CDR3 sequence is 16 residues long. V lost 4 bases and J 0 bases, leaving 14 bases between the germline ends. In DNA, the CDR3 is TGTGCCAGCAGCACCCTCGGGCAGAGCTCCTACAATGAGCAGTTCTTC. Translated: CASSTLGQSSYNEQFF.

V gene TRBV6-5 combines with J gene TRBJ1-4; D unclear. The CDR3 runs to 13 residues. The V gene lost 6 bases and the J gene lost 8 bases, with 13 bases spanning the gap. Per germline, CDR1 MNHEY and CDR2 SVGAGI. In DNA, the CDR3 is TGTGCCAGCAGACGGACGGGCGAAGAAAAACTGTTTTTT. Its protein is CASRRTGEEKLFF.

The chain has TRBV2 and TRBJ1-4; D is unclear. The CDR3 runs 19 residues. V lost 8 bases, J lost 0 bases, and 25 bases lay in between. Germline V gene sequence: CDR1 SNHLY, CDR2 FYNNEI. The CDR3 nucleotides are TGTGCCAGCGATACCCATATATTTTCCGAAGAAGCAACTAATGAAAAACTGTTTTTT. The encoded protein is CASDTHIFSEEATNEKLFF.

The chain employs TRBV20-1 and TRBJ2-5; D might be TRBD2 (5 bases). The CDR3 runs to 14 residues. V lost 0 bases and J lost 7, with 15 bases in between. Per the germline V gene, CDR1 is DFQATT and CDR2 is SNEGSKA (reference sequence). The CDR3 DNA sequence: TGCAGTGCTAGAGATCGGAGGAGTGCTGGGACCCAGTACTTC. Amino acid sequence: CSARDRRSAGTQYF.

This clonotype was found a few times. The CDR3 loop is CASSAGTSGTEQFF. The CDR3 coding sequence is TGTGCCAGCAGCGCCGGGACTAGCGGGACTGAGCAGTTCTTC. The rearrangement links TRBV12-3 or TRBV12-4 to TRBJ2-1, with 13 nucleotides matching TRBD2. J was trimmed by 9 bases and V by 6 bases; bases with no gene match: 5. The CDR3 runs 14 residues.